This T cell receptor beta chain derives from a study of cytomegalovirus exposure and HLA in healthy donors. Turning to this clone: Its antigen is currently unknown.

In the PCR, 60 Vbeta and 13 Jbeta primers were used. TCRdb's table, derived via immunoSEQ multiplex PCR, lists solely in-frame clones and lacks some. This table has about 150,000 clones, approximately 80% appearing once. Study observations and caveats: According to the study, roughly 160 TCR beta chains were cytomegalovirus-associated. Among TCR beta chains of equal frequency, HLA-associated ones were more clonally expanded in a later analysis.

What was sequenced was PBMCs. The clonotype originates from a male donor in good health and CMV-seronegative.

The chain's CDR3 is CASSYDRNSGYTF. The CDR3 DNA reads TGTGCCAGCAGCTACGACAGGAATAGTGGCTACACCTTC. The chain carries TRBV7-3 and TRBJ1-2; possible D gene TRBD1, 6 bases. V was trimmed by 4 bases and J by 7 bases, leaving 13 bases between them. The germline V gene has CDR1 SGHTA and CDR2 FQGTGA. This CDR3 is 13 amino acids long.